A selection of T cell receptor beta chains follows, all from one sample in a study of vaccination and CD4 T cells after COVID-19. MiXCR, applied by TCRdb to the PCR reads, yields one record per CDR3 protein. Here the sample spans some 9,900 distinct CDR3 sequences, 20% to 30% being singletons. These receptors lack a known antigen. The sequenced sample was CD4+ T cells from blood, cultured in vitro, obtained before SARS-CoV-2 vaccination. These receptors all come from a human donor who received a COVID-19 vaccine. CDR3s include the opening cysteine and the closing phenylalanine or tryptophan. Fields, in order: CDR3 DNA, CDR3 protein, D gene, CDR3 length, V gene, clone size, J gene. The D gene is left open where the match is weak. Only some rows state a clone size, as once, few, many or a class for expanded clones.

CDR3nt: TGTGCCAGCAGTACGGCAGAGGGGGGGCGCACAGATACGCAGTATTTT
CDR3aa: CASSTAEGGRTDTQYF
d_gene: NA
len: 16
v_gene: TRBV6-2/TRBV6-3
abundance: medium-sized
j_gene: TRBJ2-3

CDR3nt: TGTGCCACCAGTGAACCAGGGGACGGATTCCAAGAGACCCAGTACTTC
CDR3aa: CATSEPGDGFQETQYF
d_gene: NA
len: 16
v_gene: TRBV24-1
abundance: few
j_gene: TRBJ2-5

CDR3nt: TGTGCCATCTCAACCGGGACAGAGAACACTGAAGCTTTCTTT
CDR3aa: CAISTGTENTEAFF
d_gene: TRBD1
len: 14
v_gene: TRBV10-3
abundance: NA
j_gene: TRBJ1-1

CDR3nt: TGCGCCAGCAGCCAAGGACAGGGTTTTTCCTACGAGCAGTACTTC
CDR3aa: CASSQGQGFSYEQYF
d_gene: TRBD1
len: 15
v_gene: TRBV4-1
abundance: NA
j_gene: TRBJ2-7

CDR3nt: TGTGCCTGGAGTGGGAGGGGGGATCAGCCCCAGCATTTT
CDR3aa: CAWSGRGDQPQHF
d_gene: NA
len: 13
v_gene: TRBV30
abundance: medium-sized
j_gene: TRBJ1-5

CDR3nt: TGTGCCAGCAGGCCAACCGGGACAGGCTATGGCTACACCTTC
CDR3aa: CASRPTGTGYGYTF
d_gene: TRBD1
len: 14
v_gene: TRBV6-1
abundance: medium-sized
j_gene: TRBJ1-2

CDR3nt: TGTGCCAGCAGCTTAAGGACAGGGGCGATTCCCACGAACACTGAAGCTTTCTTT
CDR3aa: CASSLRTGAIPTNTEAFF
d_gene: NA
len: 18
v_gene: TRBV21-1
abundance: NA
j_gene: TRBJ1-1

CDR3nt: TGTGCCACCAGTGATTTAGGGACAGAACAAGAGACCCAGTACTTC
CDR3aa: CATSDLGTEQETQYF
d_gene: TRBD1
len: 15
v_gene: TRBV24-1
abundance: few
j_gene: TRBJ2-5

CDR3nt: TGTGCCAGCAGCTCAGGGACTAGCGGGGGGGCCATGGAAGATACGCAGTATTTT
CDR3aa: CASSSGTSGGAMEDTQYF
d_gene: TRBD2
len: 18
v_gene: TRBV7-6
abundance: NA
j_gene: TRBJ2-3

CDR3nt: TGTGCCAGCAGCTTAGCGAGGGGACAGGGTCCCTCCTTCTCCTACGAGCAGTACTTC
CDR3aa: CASSLARGQGPSFSYEQYF
d_gene: TRBD1
len: 19
v_gene: TRBV7-9
abundance: NA
j_gene: TRBJ2-7